This TCR beta chain is drawn from a study of T cell repertoires in cytomegalovirus infection. This clonotype has ten or more counts. The target antigen is unknown. This CDR3 contains 18 residues. The germline CDR1 and CDR2 sequences are SGHTA and FQGNSA. Trimming removed 2 bases from V and 9 bases from J; junction bases left unmatched: 15. TCRdb processed the reads anew with MiXCR; each CDR3 protein has one entry. The sample carries some 250,000 distinct CDR3 sequences, roughly 10% recorded once. The study's findings and limits: The response measured ex vivo was dominated by TCR beta clonotypes (HLA-C-restricted and CMV-specific).

This rearrangement joins TRBV7-2 to TRBJ1-6, with 8 bases identical to TRBD1. The TCR sequence derives from a human donor in good health (CMV status not recorded). Some clones in this sample may be carry-over from other donors' samples. Sequencing was carried out using PBMCs. The CDR3 is CASSLRDSGQGVTSPLHF. DNA of the CDR3: TGTGCCAGCAGCTTACGGGACTCCGGACAGGGAGTTACTTCACCCCTCCACTTT.